This TCR beta chain emerged from a study of graft-versus-host responses after intestinal transplantation. Study information: Those transplanted obtained multivisceral, liver-intestinal, or isolated intestinal grafts. Each patient got anti-thymocyte globulin induction, then tacrolimus and steroids for around three years. Whole-study findings and limits: GvH clones were identified in recipient marrow, with some first appearing in ileum or blood. Allograft clonal ratios (graft-versus-host to host-versus-graft) were high in patients who had graft-donor T cell macrochimerism.

Clones were sequenced by immunoSEQ multiplex PCR, and TCRdb holds only the in-frame ones, with some missing. This table holds just over 95,000 clones, approximately 90% found once. V lost 1 base to trimming and J lost 4 bases, with 8 bases between them. Germline V CDR1 and CDR2: MGHRA, YSYEKL. CDR3 length equals 14 residues. As for this clone: What it binds is unknown.

This specimen was unstimulated CD4+ T cells sorted from spleen or lymph node cells, taken before intestinal transplant. The clonotype originates from a human donor who received an intestinal transplant. This chain connects TRBV4-1 to TRBJ2-1, with D possibly TRBD2 on 6 matching bases. CDR3 in DNA: TGCGCCAGCAGCCAAGCCGGGGGTTACAATGAGCAGTTCTTC. Encoded protein: CASSQAGGYNEQFF.